Presented here are 29 T cell receptor beta chains from one specimen sequenced in a study of blood T cell repertoires in COVID-19. Assay: immunoSEQ multiplex PCR; the TCRdb copy retains only in-frame clones and omits some. The table records about 230,000 clones, roughly 88% of them present only once. The source material was peripheral blood. Source of these receptors: a man in his forties or fifties with acute or convalescent COVID-19.

This chain uses TRBV19 with TRBJ1-2; no clear D. CDR3 length: 12 residues. The V end was cut by 1 base, the J end by 6 bases, with 6 bases between. Germline CDR1 LNHDA, CDR2 SQIVND (reference sequence). This chain's CDR3 is CASSIGGDGYTF. CDR3 nucleotides: TGTGCCAGTAGTATAGGGGGAGATGGCTACACCTTC.

The rearrangement links TRBV5-1 to TRBJ1-4; a weak D match, TRBD1 (5 bases). The CDR3 is 16 residues long. Trimming pared 3 bases from V and 0 bases from J, leaving 12 bases between. In germline, CDR1 is SGHRS, CDR2 YFSETQ. The CDR3: CASSSGGVTTNEKLFF. Written as DNA, the CDR3 is TGCGCCAGCAGCTCCGGGGGTGTAACAACTAATGAAAAACTGTTTTTT.

The chain joins TRBV2 to TRBJ2-5, with D maybe TRBD2 (5 bases). CDR3 length: 15 residues. The germline V and J ends were trimmed by 4 bases and 7 bases, with 19 bases remaining between them. Germline CDR1 and CDR2: SNHLY and FYNNEI. Here the CDR3 reads CASSGLRGSAATQYF. The CDR3 DNA sequence: TGTGCCAGCAGTGGACTCCGGGGATCTGCGGCGACCCAGTACTTC.

The CDR3 coding sequence is TGCAGCGTTGTTGCACAGGGGGGAATGAACACTGAAGCTTTCTTT. Its protein product is CSVVAQGGMNTEAFF. The rearrangement uses TRBV29-1 and TRBJ1-1; 8 nucleotides agree with TRBD1. The CDR3 is made up of 15 amino acids. CDR1 and CDR2 (germline): SQVTM, ANQGSEA. V was clipped by 4 bases and J by 0 bases; unmatched bases: 7.

V is TRBV5-4 and J is TRBJ1-2, with D possibly matching TRBD1 (5 bases). V was shortened by 4 bases and J by 4 bases, with 11 bases between the two germline ends. Germline assignment: CDR1 SGHNT and CDR2 YYREEE (reference sequence). This CDR3 is 13 amino acids long. Written as DNA, the CDR3 is TGTGCCAGCAGCCCTCAGGGATCCTATGGCTACACCTTC. Protein: CASSPQGSYGYTF.

The rearrangement links TRBV7-9 to TRBJ2-3, with D perhaps matching TRBD2 (5 bases). CDR3 length equals 14 residues. V lost 5 bases, J lost 2 bases, and 11 bases lay in between. CDR1 is SEHNR and CDR2 is FQNEAQ in the germline V gene (reference sequence). CDR3 protein: CASSPDFSTDTQYF. For the CDR3, the DNA is TGTGCCAGCAGCCCGGACTTCTCCACAGATACGCAGTATTTT.

V and J are TRBV19 and TRBJ1-3, with D hard to call. The CDR3 runs to 15 residues. V gave up 5 bases and J gave up 0 bases, with 11 bases separating them. Germline V gene sequence: CDR1 LNHDA, CDR2 SQIVND (reference sequence). CDR3 protein: CASSSSASSGNTIYF. CDR3 DNA: TGTGCCAGTAGTTCGTCGGCTAGCTCTGGAAACACCATATATTTT.

The J gene is TRBJ1-3, the V gene TRBV7-8; D gene unclear. CDR3 length: 14 amino acids. Germline V gene sequence: CDR1 SGHVS, CDR2 FQNEAQ. Trimming took 1 base from V and 3 from J, leaving 7 bases between them. CDR3 region: CASSLVGSGNTIYF. CDR3 DNA: TGTGCCAGCAGCTTAGTGGGGAGTGGAAACACCATATATTTT.

The chain carries TRBV7-6 and TRBJ1-1, with 10 bases fitting TRBD1. Germline V gene sequence: CDR1 SGHVS, CDR2 FNYEAQ. Germline trimming cut 1 base from V and 5 bases from J; bases unmatched to any gene: 10. The CDR3 consists of 17 residues. The DNA for the CDR3 is TGTGCCAGCAGCTTAGTGGGGACAGGGGTCATGGAAACTGAAGCTTTCTTT. This codes for CASSLVGTGVMETEAFF.

The chain employs TRBV6-5 and TRBJ2-1, with TRBD1 as a possible D gene (6 bases). The germline V gene encodes CDR1 MNHEY and CDR2 SVGAGI. CDR3 length: 15 amino acids. V lost 6 bases to trimming and J lost 4 bases, with 16 bases between them. The CDR3 DNA reads as TGTGCCAGCAGGACAGGCCCCTTAGGGTACAATGAGCAGTTCTTC. Its protein is CASRTGPLGYNEQFF.

This chain uses TRBV19 with TRBJ2-1; 8 bases are a match to TRBD2. The CDR3 runs to 14 residues. V was pared by 8 bases and J by 0 bases, with 3 bases of the junction left unmatched. Germline loops: CDR1 LNHDA, CDR2 SQIVND (reference sequence). The CDR3 spells CASLAGSSYNEQFF. CDR3 nucleotide sequence: TGTGCCAGTCTAGCGGGTAGCTCCTACAATGAGCAGTTCTTC.

This chain uses TRBV10-3 with TRBJ2-7; 9 bases are shared with TRBD2. CDR1 and CDR2 from the germline V gene are ENHRY and SYGVKD. The CDR3 spans 16 residues. The trim removed 0 bases at V and 3 bases at J, leaving 6 bases unmatched. CDR3 loop: CAISESGGRALYEQYF. The CDR3 DNA follows: TGTGCCATCAGTGAGTCGGGCGGGAGGGCCCTCTACGAGCAGTACTTC.

This rearrangement joins TRBV30 to TRBJ1-1; D remains ambiguous. CDR3 length: 13 residues. Trimming cost V 3 bases and J 2 bases, with 10 bases left between them. Germline V gene lookup returns CDR1 GTSNPN and CDR2 SVGIG (reference sequence). The CDR3 DNA follows: TGTGCCTGGAGGCAAACACCTAACACTGAAGCTTTCTTT. Translated: CAWRQTPNTEAFF.

The chain is built from TRBV4-1 and TRBJ2-1, with D tentatively TRBD2 (5 bases). This CDR3 is built from 17 residues. With 5 bases removed from V and 7 bases from J, the gap between germline ends came to 24 bases. Per the germline V gene, CDR1 is MGHRA and CDR2 is YSYEKL. CDR3 region: CASSEPPQRRSSNEQFF. The CDR3 DNA is TGCGCCAGCAGCGAGCCCCCCCAGCGGCGGTCCTCAAATGAGCAGTTCTTC.

V usage is TRBV7-2 and J usage is TRBJ1-2; D gene unclear. V gave up 1 base and J gave up 8 bases, with 14 bases separating them. CDR1 is SGHTA, CDR2 FQGNSA, per germline. The CDR3 has 14 amino acids. CDR3 protein: CASSLGVSVGGYTF. CDR3 DNA: TGTGCCAGCAGCTTAGGGGTGTCAGTCGGGGGCTACACCTTC.

CDR3 protein: CASSEYGLAGSETQYF. Written as DNA, the CDR3 is TGTGCCAGCAGTGAATATGGACTAGCGGGATCAGAGACCCAGTACTTC. The chain couples TRBV25-1 to TRBJ2-5; 12 bases align to TRBD2. Germline CDR1 MGHDK, CDR2 SYGVNS. The CDR3 runs 16 residues. The trim removed 0 bases at V and 4 bases at J, leaving 3 bases unmatched.

The V gene is TRBV19, the J gene TRBJ1-3, with a tentative D call TRBD1 (5 bases). The length of the CDR3 is 14 residues. Looked up from germline, CDR1 is LNHDA and CDR2 is SQIVND (reference sequence). V was clipped by 4 bases and J by 2 bases, with 9 bases between them. CDR3 region: CASSRQTTGNTIYF. The CDR3 nucleotides are TGTGCCAGTAGTAGACAGACCACTGGAAACACCATATATTTT.

The DNA for the CDR3 is TGTGCCAGCAGCTCCGGACTAGCGGGAGGAGGGTGGGAGACCCAGTACTTC. Amino acid sequence: CASSSGLAGGGWETQYF. The rearrangement joins TRBV5-4 to TRBJ2-5, with 14 positions matching TRBD2. CDR3 length: 17 residues. The trim removed 3 bases at V and 5 bases at J, leaving 9 bases unmatched. From germline, CDR1 is SGHNT and CDR2 YYREEE (reference sequence).

This clone was detected ten times or more. The chain employs TRBV27 and TRBJ2-7; 8 bases line up with TRBD2. Trimming took 2 bases from V and 4 from J; bases not matched to a gene: 7. This CDR3 contains 15 residues. CDR1 is MNHEY and CDR2 is SMNVEV in the germline V gene (reference sequence). The DNA of the CDR3 is TGTGCCAGCAGTTTAACGGGAGGGCCAGGTTACGAGCAGTACTTC. Its protein is CASSLTGGPGYEQYF.

The gene calls are TRBV7-2 and TRBJ1-1; 7 bases are shared with TRBD1. The CDR3 runs to 15 residues. Trimming removed 0 bases from V and 1 base from J; junction bases left unmatched: 2. In germline, CDR1 is SGHTA, CDR2 FQGNSA. Here the CDR3 reads CASSLAGTANTEAFF. The CDR3 nucleotides are TGTGCCAGCAGCTTAGCGGGGACAGCGAACACTGAAGCTTTCTTT.

This rearrangement joins TRBV12-3 or TRBV12-4 to TRBJ1-5; 7 bases are a match to TRBD1. The trim removed 6 bases at V and 7 bases at J, leaving 3 bases unmatched. CDR3 length: 12 amino acids. The CDR3 spells CASRGTAQPQHF. In nucleotides, the CDR3 is TGTGCCAGCAGGGGGACAGCACAGCCCCAGCATTTT.

J is TRBJ2-7 and V is TRBV28, with D maybe TRBD2 (6 bases). Trimming removed 3 bases at V and 2 bases at J, with 17 bases between. This CDR3 is 16 amino acids long. Germline V gene lookup returns CDR1 MDHEN and CDR2 SYDVKM. Written as DNA, the CDR3 is TGTGCCAGCAGTTTGTCGGGGGATCCCTCCACCTACGAGCAGTACTTC. Translated, it gives CASSLSGDPSTYEQYF. Together with reference TRBV28 and TRBJ2-7, the CDR3 gives the full variable domain: DVKVTQSSRYLVKRTGEKVFLECVQDMDHENMFWYRQDPGLGLRLIYFSYDVKMKEKGDIPEGYSVSREKKERFSLILESASTNQTSMYLCASSLSGDPSTYEQYFGPGTRLTVT.

V and J are TRBV9 and TRBJ1-5, with D possibly TRBD1 on 6 matching bases. Germline V gene sequence: CDR1 SGDLS, CDR2 YYNGEE. This CDR3 has 14 amino acids. With 3 bases removed from V and 6 bases from J, the gap between germline ends came to 13 bases. The CDR3 region is CASSGNREGQPQHF. The CDR3 coding sequence is TGTGCCAGCAGCGGCAACAGGGAGGGTCAGCCCCAGCATTTT.

This clone appeared a few times. CDR3 loop: CAGFATSSGRGLGADTQYF. The CDR3 nucleotides are TGCGCCGGGTTCGCAACTTCTAGCGGGAGGGGTTTAGGGGCAGATACGCAGTATTTT. The rearrangement joins TRBV10-1 to TRBJ2-3; 12 nucleotides match TRBD2. V lost 11 bases, J lost 4 bases, and 22 bases stayed unmatched. CDR1 is WNHNN, CDR2 SYGVQD, per germline (reference sequence). This CDR3 comprises 19 residues.

V is TRBV29-1 and J is TRBJ2-7, with TRBD1 matching over 7 bases. This CDR3 region has 13 residues. With V trimmed by 7 bases and J by 0 bases, 6 bases remained unmatched. Germline loops: CDR1 SQVTM, CDR2 ANQGSEA. CDR3 coding DNA: TGCAGCGCTTCCGGGACAGTCTCCTACGAGCAGTACTTC. Translating gives CSASGTVSYEQYF.

The CDR3 DNA reads TGCGCCAGCAGGACATCGACCGGGACAGGGGACACTGAAGCTTTCTTT. It specifies CASRTSTGTGDTEAFF. The chain links TRBV5-1 to TRBJ1-1; TRBD1 matches 10 bases. Germline lookup yields CDR1 SGHRS and CDR2 YFSETQ. The CDR3 sequence is 16 residues long. J lost 3 bases, V lost 5 bases, and 10 bases had no gene match.

The chain couples TRBV19 to TRBJ1-1, with 9 bases identical to TRBD1. The CDR3 runs 15 residues. V lost 5 bases, J lost 5 bases, and 9 bases stayed unmatched. Germline CDR1 is LNHDA and CDR2 is SQIVND (reference sequence). CDR3 DNA sequence: TGTGCCAGTAGTCCTAGACCGGACAGGGGAACTGAAGCTTTCTTT. Its protein is CASSPRPDRGTEAFF.

The chain uses TRBV11-2 and TRBJ2-3, with 7 bases lining up with TRBD1. The CDR3 is 14 amino acids. Trimming removed 3 bases from V and 2 bases from J; junction bases left unmatched: 2. Germline V gives CDR1 SGHAT, CDR2 FQNNGV. Here the CDR3 DNA reads TGTGCCAGCAGCTTTACAGGGGACACAGATACGCAGTATTTT. Translated: CASSFTGDTDTQYF.

This clone was counted between two and nine times. One junction end does not reproduce the germline sequence, and a read error may be involved. CDR3 nucleotides: TGTGCCAGCAGTTTGGGAGGACAGGGTGCTCCATCGTTC. Its protein product is CASSLGGQGAPSF. The V and J genes are TRBV12-3 or TRBV12-4 and TRBJ1-2, with 8 bases fitting TRBD1. This CDR3 is built from 13 residues.